By share of the sample, the clone carrying this T cell receptor (beta chain) is medium-sized. Its specificity is not known. The study made its TCR cDNA through 5'RACE template switching. That step introduced a universal primer site along with UMIs. Via MiXCR, TCRdb re-called the 5' RACE reads, giving one row per CDR3 protein. The table records nearly 70,000 distinct CDR3 sequences, about 6.5% of them present only once. Trimming pared 5 bases from V and 3 bases from J, leaving 10 bases between. Germline V gene lookup returns CDR1 DFQATT and CDR2 SNEGSKA (reference sequence). This CDR3 region has 12 residues. The sample originates from a study of T cells after yellow fever vaccination. Overall study: Those fractions that held only low numbers of cells were prepared using the SMART-Seq v4 Ultra Low Input RNA kit.

Study-wide findings and caveats: A minor fraction of clonotypes spanned both CD4 and CD8 compartments. Contaminating bulk clonotypes could be abundant in FACS-sorted repertoires.

V gene TRBV20-1 combines with J gene TRBJ1-2; TRBD1 might be the D (6 bases). The receptor's source is a man aged 18 to 30 who received the YFV17D yellow fever vaccine. Sequencing used CD8+ T cells sorted from PBMCs, obtained more than 35 days after the first yellow fever vaccination. The CDR3 protein is CSAVTGYYGYTF. In DNA form, the CDR3 reads TGCAGTGCTGTTACAGGGTACTATGGCTACACCTTC.